This T cell receptor beta chain was identified during a study of cytomegalovirus exposure and HLA in healthy donors. Overall study: There were several hundred genotyped donors. Of these, roughly 84% fell in the genetic ancestry cluster associated with self-reported Caucasian donors.

This PCR relied on a set of 60 Vbeta primers and 13 Jbeta primers. Only in-frame clones appear in the TCRdb table, and some are missing; sequencing was by immunoSEQ multiplex PCR. Among 150,000 to 200,000 clones, more than 80% were seen once, and the ten largest hold approximately 4.4%. With regard to this clone: The antigen remains undetermined.

V shed 5 bases and J shed 0 bases, with 11 bases lying between them. CDR1 MNHNS and CDR2 SASEGT come from the germline V gene. The CDR3 is 15 amino acids. Study observations and caveats: V- and J-gene trimming in TCR beta was tied to a missense DCLRE1C variant by an analysis performed later.

V usage is TRBV6-1 and J usage is TRBJ1-3; maybe TRBD1 (6 bases). Sequenced: PBMCs. The sequence was obtained from a woman under 30 in good health and CMV-seropositive. The CDR3 loop is CASSLTGTSGNTIYF. The DNA of the CDR3 is TGTGCCAGCAGTCTTACAGGGACCTCTGGAAACACCATATATTTT.